One T cell receptor beta chain is described in this entry. One base away lies a much larger clone, so this may be a sequencing read error. Germline values: CDR1 MNHNS, CDR2 SASEGT. The CDR3 is 14 residues long. Trimming removed 7 bases from V and 15 bases from J, with 25 bases in between. The sample originates from a study of regulatory T cells in long-lasting Graves disease. Turning to the study itself: Newly diagnosed Graves' patients had under 3 months of antithyroid drugs.

Time point denoted: newly diagnosed GD, antithyroid drugs for less than 3 months. From RNA extracted from PBMCs, the TCR library was made. According to the study, TCR beta libraries were built with iRepertoire HTBI primers and CDR3-region Arm-PCR. One entry per CDR3 protein, called by TCRdb with MiXCR from the multiplex PCR reads. The sample has about 350,000 distinct CDR3 sequences; 15% to 20% are singletons. These data were likewise used in another study, on T cells in Graves' hyperthyroidism and ophthalmopathy.

This receptor was identified in a woman younger than 35 with Graves disease. The V and J genes are TRBV6-1 and TRBJ2-1; either TRBD1 or TRBD2 may supply D (5 bases each). This sample comprised peripheral blood mononuclear cells (PBMCs), obtained at new diagnosis, from a patient treated with antithyroid drugs. The CDR3 DNA reads TGTGCCAGCACTAAAGGCCCGACGGACCCGGGGCGGTTCTTC. Its protein product is CASTKGPTDPGRFF.